Described below is a single T cell receptor (beta chain) sequence and its context. Its antigen remains unknown. The data derive from a study of post-analysis software for immune sequencing data. Background on the study: Relapsing-remitting, secondary progressive and progressive-relapsing multiple sclerosis courses were included. Study-wide results and limits: Those with multiple sclerosis, the patient group, showed significantly lower normalized Chao1 diversity than controls. Samples sharing a preparation batch grouped tightly together when assessed by F measure. There were five TRBV segments more frequent in patients than controls, and TRBV5-6, TRBV5-1 and TRBV20-1 were among them.

The germline V gene has CDR1 DFQATT and CDR2 SNEGSKA (reference sequence). CDR3 length: 14 residues. V was trimmed by 1 base and J by 0 bases, leaving 8 bases between them. Prepared TCR beta cDNA libraries contained unique molecular identifiers. From the PCR reads, TCRdb called clonotypes with MiXCR, one entry per CDR3 protein. The sample yields roughly 700,000 distinct CDR3 sequences, 30% seen once. Source material: blood. The chain joins TRBV20-1 to TRBJ2-3; D perhaps matches TRBD2 (5 bases). The source of this sequence is a girl aged 10-17 years with multiple sclerosis. The CDR3 bases are TGCAGTGCTAGAGCGGGAACTAGCACAGATACGCAGTATTTT. Its protein product is CSARAGTSTDTQYF.